The sequence of this T cell receptor beta chain was determined in a study of T cells in tumors after PD-1 blockade. This clone was detected only once. TCRdb's copy holds only in-frame clones and misses some; the assay was immunoSEQ multiplex PCR. The sample holds fewer than 40,000 clones, 73% seen once. This TCR came from a human donor with basal cell carcinoma. The material sequenced was PBMCs, taken after anti-PD-1 treatment.

The CDR3 spells CASSLVGTARMNTEAFF. CDR3 nucleotides: TGTGCCAGCAGCTTGGTGGGGACAGCTAGGATGAACACTGAAGCTTTCTTT. J is TRBJ1-1 and V is TRBV5-5; 7 bases match TRBD1. The CDR3 consists of 17 residues. With 0 bases clipped from V and 0 bases from J, the junction kept 8 bases outside the gene matches. Germline V gene sequence: CDR1 SGHKS, CDR2 YYEKEE (reference sequence).